This record concerns one T cell receptor (beta chain) sequence. The same CDR3 also results from other DNA sequences found in this sample. The source of the sample is a study of blood T cell repertoires in COVID-19. For the study at large: Both acute and convalescent COVID-19 samples were obtained from the United States, Italy and Spain.

Per the authors' pipeline: Amplification of reference gene primers provided the estimated nucleated cell counts. This table comes from immunoSEQ multiplex PCR, and its TCRdb copy is limited to in-frame clones, with some not included. V and J calls and clone size are given by that table; D and trimming were obtained from the DNA. The sample records approximately 180,000 clones, around 90% being singletons. CDR3 length equals 15 residues. Germline CDR1 is LGHNA and CDR2 is YSLEER. Trimming cost V 3 bases and J 0 bases; bases outside gene matches: 2. The specimen was peripheral blood. The TCR was taken from a human donor in a cohort sampled during active COVID-19. The chain combines TRBV4-3 with TRBJ2-1, with 7 bases matching TRBD2. CDR3 residues: CASSHGGSSYNEQFF. CDR3 in DNA: TGCGCCAGCAGCCATGGCGGGAGCTCCTACAATGAGCAGTTCTTC.